This T cell receptor beta chain was captured in a study of blood T cell repertoires in COVID-19. CDR3 length: 14 residues. Trimming took off 1 base at V and 3 bases at J, with 10 bases between the two ends. Germline-derived CDR1 and CDR2 are GTSNPN and SVGIG (reference sequence). The assay was immunoSEQ multiplex PCR, and TCRdb's table has in-frame clones only and misses some. The sample consists of fewer than 400,000 clones, about 86% of them appearing once. This receptor was obtained from a woman between 45 and 65 years old who had recovered from COVID-19. The source material was PBMCs or T cells enriched from blood (not recorded which). The chain links TRBV30 to TRBJ2-1, with D perhaps matching TRBD2 (6 bases). CDR3 amino acids: CAWSGGEIYNEQFF. For the CDR3, the DNA is TGTGCCTGGAGTGGGGGGGAGATCTACAATGAGCAGTTCTTC.